A selection of T cell receptor beta chains follows, all from one sample in a study of metastatic and nonmetastatic thyroid tumors. TCRdb recomputed clones from the PCR reads via MiXCR. Of a few thousand clones listed, less than 25% are singletons. Sample: tumor tissue. The receptor set was obtained from a male donor with papillary thyroid cancer or a benign thyroid nodule (not recorded which). Some clones in this sample may be carry-over from other donors' samples. CDR3s include the opening cysteine and the closing phenylalanine or tryptophan. Each record gives: D gene, J gene, V gene, clone size, CDR3 protein, CDR3 DNA. The D gene is left open where the match is weak. Some rows mark clone size as missing; the rest say once, few, many or name a class of expanded clone.

D: TRBD2
J: TRBJ2-7
V: TRBV6-1
size: few
CDR3: CASSPREGGPYEQYF
DNA: TGTGCCAGCAGTCCCAGGGAGGGAGGCCCCTACGAGCAGTACTTC

D: NA
J: TRBJ2-7
V: TRBV28
size: NA
CDR3: CASSRPPGLHEQYF
DNA: TGTGCCAGCAGCCGCCCCCCGGGGCTGCACGAGCAGTACTTC

D: NA
J: TRBJ2-1
V: TRBV6-1
size: medium-sized
CDR3: CASSEDLDILYNEQFF
DNA: TGTGCCAGCAGTGAGGATTTGGACATACTCTACAATGAGCAGTTCTTC

D: TRBD2
J: TRBJ2-3
V: TRBV6-5
size: large
CDR3: CASSYSGRGANTQYF
DNA: TGTGCCAGCAGTTACTCGGGGCGGGGGGCGAATACGCAGTATTTT

D: NA
J: TRBJ1-2
V: TRBV11-2
size: NA
CDR3: CASSPGATNYGYTF
DNA: TGTGCCAGCAGCCCGGGGGCGACTAACTATGGCTACACCTTC

D: TRBD1
J: TRBJ1-4
V: TRBV30
size: NA
CDR3: CAWRNRQGTANEKLFF
DNA: TGTGCCTGGAGGAATAGACAGGGAACAGCTAATGAAAAACTGTTTTTT

D: TRBD1
J: TRBJ1-4
V: TRBV30
size: many
CDR3: CAVGDPGGPNEKLFF
DNA: TGTGCCGTAGGGGATCCAGGGGGCCCTAATGAAAAACTGTTTTTT

D: NA
J: TRBJ2-5
V: TRBV6-1
size: few
CDR3: CASSHRVGGQETQYF
DNA: TGTGCCAGCAGCCACAGGGTGGGGGGGCAAGAGACCCAGTACTTC

D: NA
J: TRBJ1-3
V: TRBV6-1
size: medium-sized
CDR3: CASSEARGSAGNTIYF
DNA: TGTGCCAGCAGTGAAGCGCGAGGGTCGGCTGGAAACACCATATATTTT

D: NA
J: TRBJ2-7
V: TRBV28
size: few
CDR3: CASSRPGATYEQYF
DNA: TGTGCCAGCTCAAGACCAGGGGCCACCTACGAGCAGTACTTC

D: TRBD2
J: TRBJ2-3
V: TRBV28
size: NA
CDR3: CASSFYLGTSGSTDTQYF
DNA: TGTGCCAGCAGTTTTTACCTCGGGACTAGCGGAAGCACAGATACGCAGTATTTT

D: TRBD2
J: TRBJ2-1
V: TRBV11-2
size: once
CDR3: CASSLGVASGRQWNEQFF
DNA: TGTGCCAGCAGCCTAGGGGTGGCTAGCGGGAGGCAGTGGAATGAGCAGTTCTTC

D: NA
J: TRBJ2-1
V: TRBV20-1
size: NA
CDR3: CSVDSNAFDEQFF
DNA: TGCAGTGTTGACAGTAATGCATTCGATGAGCAGTTCTTC

D: TRBD1
J: TRBJ2-7
V: TRBV7-3
size: NA
CDR3: CASSLTSGGHEQYF
DNA: TGTGCCAGCAGCTTAACGTCAGGGGGCCACGAGCAGTACTTC

D: TRBD2
J: TRBJ2-1
V: TRBV2
size: few
CDR3: CASRTSGMPVGQFF
DNA: TGTGCCAGCAGGACTAGCGGGATGCCGGTTGGGCAGTTCTTC

D: NA
J: TRBJ1-4
V: TRBV5-1
size: medium-sized
CDR3: CASSFITANEKLFF
DNA: TGCGCCAGCAGCTTCATTACCGCGAATGAAAAACTGTTTTTT

D: TRBD2
J: TRBJ2-5
V: TRBV15
size: medium-sized
CDR3: CATSRGGRAGDQETQYF
DNA: TGTGCCACCAGCAGAGGCGGGAGGGCCGGAGACCAAGAGACCCAGTACTTC

D: NA
J: TRBJ2-7
V: TRBV20-1
size: medium-sized
CDR3: CSARPEGAASSYEQYF
DNA: TGCAGTGCTAGACCGGAGGGGGCGGCAAGCTCCTACGAGCAGTACTTC

D: NA
J: TRBJ2-5
V: TRBV6-1
size: few
CDR3: CASRTRRLQETQYF
DNA: TGTGCCAGCAGGACTCGGAGACTCCAAGAGACCCAGTACTTC

D: NA
J: TRBJ1-1
V: TRBV11-1
size: hyperexpanded
CDR3: CASSLWGNTEAFF
DNA: TGTGCCAGCAGCCTTTGGGGGAACACTGAAGCTTTCTTT

D: NA
J: TRBJ1-1
V: TRBV10-2
size: NA
CDR3: CASTEGGNTEAFF
DNA: TGCGCCAGCACTGAGGGGGGGAACACTGAAGCTTTCTTT

D: TRBD2
J: TRBJ2-2
V: TRBV6-2/TRBV6-3
size: NA
CDR3: CASSVGLAGVYTGELFF
DNA: TGTGCCAGCAGTGTCGGACTAGCGGGAGTGTATACCGGGGAGCTGTTTTTT

D: NA
J: TRBJ1-1
V: TRBV9
size: once
CDR3: CASSSPRINEAFF
DNA: TGTGCCAGCAGCTCACCGCGGATAAATGAAGCTTTCTTT

D: NA
J: TRBJ2-5
V: TRBV11-2
size: NA
CDR3: CASRTVAETQYF
DNA: TGTGCCAGCAGGACAGTGGCGGAGACCCAGTACTTC

D: TRBD2
J: TRBJ2-7
V: TRBV6-1
size: few
CDR3: CASRRGLAGVNEQYF
DNA: TGTGCCAGCAGGAGGGGGCTAGCGGGAGTTAACGAGCAGTACTTC

D: TRBD2
J: TRBJ2-2
V: TRBV12-3/TRBV12-4
size: NA
CDR3: CASSLGLAGGPGELFF
DNA: TGTGCCAGCAGTTTGGGACTAGCGGGAGGGCCCGGGGAGCTGTTTTTT

D: TRBD1
J: TRBJ1-2
V: TRBV2
size: NA
CDR3: CASRPRGRRGYTF
DNA: TGTGCCAGCAGACCGAGGGGGCGAAGGGGCTACACCTTC

D: NA
J: TRBJ2-7
V: TRBV6-1
size: few
CDR3: CASSQEEGGNYEQYF
DNA: TGTGCCAGCAGTCAGGAGGAAGGGGGGAACTACGAGCAGTACTTC

D: TRBD1
J: TRBJ1-1
V: TRBV19
size: medium-sized
CDR3: CATFLPRDRFNTEAFF
DNA: TGTGCCACCTTCCTACCCCGGGACAGATTTAACACTGAAGCTTTCTTT

D: NA
J: TRBJ1-1
V: TRBV6-6
size: few
CDR3: CASSYQSVGEAFF
DNA: TGTGCCAGCAGTTACCAGAGTGTAGGAGAAGCTTTCTTT

D: NA
J: TRBJ2-7
V: TRBV28
size: few
CDR3: CASSWPGIGTYEQYF
DNA: TGTGCCAGCAGCTGGCCCGGGATTGGCACCTACGAGCAGTACTTC

D: TRBD1
J: TRBJ1-2
V: TRBV28
size: large
CDR3: CASTTPGTGADYGYTF
DNA: TGTGCCAGCACCACTCCAGGGACAGGGGCAGACTATGGCTACACCTTC

D: NA
J: TRBJ1-5
V: TRBV18
size: many
CDR3: CASSPFPGSQEAYQPQHF
DNA: TGTGCCAGCTCACCTTTTCCTGGGAGTCAGGAAGCCTACCAGCCCCAGCATTTT

D: NA
J: TRBJ2-2
V: TRBV11-2
size: NA
CDR3: CASSLYSNTGELFF
DNA: TGTGCCAGCAGCTTATACTCGAACACCGGGGAGCTGTTTTTT

D: NA
J: TRBJ2-1
V: TRBV27
size: NA
CDR3: CASRQTFYNEQFF
DNA: TGTGCCAGCCGTCAGACGTTCTACAATGAGCAGTTCTTC

D: NA
J: TRBJ2-2
V: TRBV30
size: NA
CDR3: CAWSTGILFTGELFF
DNA: TGTGCCTGGAGTACAGGGATTTTGTTTACCGGGGAGCTGTTTTTT

D: NA
J: TRBJ2-5
V: TRBV7-3
size: medium-sized
CDR3: CASSTGGIQETQYF
DNA: TGTGCCAGCAGCACAGGAGGGATTCAAGAGACCCAGTACTTC

D: TRBD2
J: TRBJ2-5
V: TRBV20-1
size: medium-sized
CDR3: CSARSLAGEETQYF
DNA: TGCAGTGCTAGGAGTCTAGCGGGAGAGGAGACCCAGTACTTC

D: NA
J: TRBJ2-5
V: TRBV3-1
size: NA
CDR3: CASSPMLGPETQYF
DNA: TGTGCCAGCAGCCCCATGTTAGGTCCGGAGACCCAGTACTTC

D: NA
J: TRBJ1-4
V: TRBV5-6
size: many
CDR3: CASSLWGSEKLFF
DNA: TGTGCCAGCAGCTTGTGGGGGAGTGAAAAACTGTTTTTT

D: NA
J: TRBJ1-4
V: TRBV7-2
size: medium-sized
CDR3: CASSLVGASGTNEKLFF
DNA: TGTGCCAGCAGCTTGGTCGGGGCCTCAGGAACTAATGAAAAACTGTTTTTT

D: NA
J: TRBJ2-7
V: TRBV28
size: few
CDR3: CASSLRADAWEQYF
DNA: TGTGCCAGCAGTTTAAGAGCGGACGCTTGGGAGCAGTACTTC

D: NA
J: TRBJ1-5
V: TRBV10-3
size: few
CDR3: CAISGGGAQPQHF
DNA: TGTGCCATCAGTGGAGGGGGGGCTCAGCCCCAGCATTTT

D: TRBD2
J: TRBJ2-7
V: TRBV6-5
size: few
CDR3: CASSYSGLAGTYEQYF
DNA: TGTGCCAGCAGTTACTCTGGACTAGCGGGGACCTACGAGCAGTACTTC

D: NA
J: TRBJ2-1
V: TRBV27
size: few
CDR3: CASSLNRDTYNEQFF
DNA: TGTGCCAGCAGTTTAAACCGGGACACTTACAATGAGCAGTTCTTC

D: TRBD1
J: TRBJ2-1
V: TRBV19
size: NA
CDR3: CATKDRASYNEQFF
DNA: TGTGCCACCAAGGACAGGGCTTCCTACAATGAGCAGTTCTTC

D: NA
J: TRBJ1-6
V: TRBV28
size: few
CDR3: CASSSLGAGLSADNSPLHF
DNA: TGTGCCAGCAGTAGCCTCGGGGCGGGACTTTCGGCCGATAATTCACCCCTCCACTTT

D: NA
J: TRBJ2-7
V: TRBV10-1
size: NA
CDR3: CASSTGTYEQYF
DNA: TGCGCCAGCAGTACGGGGACCTACGAGCAGTACTTC

D: TRBD1
J: TRBJ1-2
V: TRBV11-3
size: medium-sized
CDR3: CASSFRGRGPNGYTF
DNA: TGTGCCAGCAGCTTTCGGGGAAGGGGGCCTAATGGCTACACCTTC

D: NA
J: TRBJ1-4
V: TRBV5-1
size: medium-sized
CDR3: CASSSGATNEKLFF
DNA: TGCGCCAGCAGCTCCGGGGCAACTAATGAAAAACTGTTTTTT

D: NA
J: TRBJ1-2
V: TRBV27
size: few
CDR3: CASSANREIPYGYTF
DNA: TGTGCCAGCAGTGCCAACAGGGAGATCCCCTATGGCTACACCTTC

D: NA
J: TRBJ2-3
V: TRBV11-3
size: many
CDR3: CASSSASGDTQYF
DNA: TGTGCCAGCAGCTCAGCCAGCGGCGATACGCAGTATTTT

D: TRBD2
J: TRBJ2-1
V: TRBV15
size: NA
CDR3: CATSRGAGAYNEQFF
DNA: TGTGCCACCAGCAGAGGGGCGGGAGCCTACAATGAGCAGTTCTTC

D: TRBD2
J: TRBJ2-7
V: TRBV27
size: few
CDR3: CASSVSLAGETPYEQYF
DNA: TGTGCCAGCAGCGTATCTCTAGCGGGGGAAACTCCCTACGAGCAGTACTTC

D: NA
J: TRBJ1-1
V: TRBV12-3/TRBV12-4
size: few
CDR3: CASSLGQGTEAFF
DNA: TGTGCCAGCAGTTTGGGGCAGGGGACTGAAGCTTTCTTT

D: TRBD2
J: TRBJ2-7
V: TRBV7-2
size: few
CDR3: CASSSRLAGNEQYF
DNA: TGTGCCAGCAGCTCCCGACTAGCGGGAAACGAGCAGTACTTC

D: TRBD1
J: TRBJ2-1
V: TRBV6-1
size: few
CDR3: CASRANARDRGRGEQFF
DNA: TGTGCCAGCAGAGCTAACGCCCGGGACAGGGGCAGGGGTGAGCAGTTCTTC

D: NA
J: TRBJ1-2
V: TRBV6-1
size: large
CDR3: CASKGDLYYGYTF
DNA: TGTGCCAGCAAGGGGGACCTCTACTATGGCTACACCTTC

D: NA
J: TRBJ2-7
V: TRBV27
size: few
CDR3: CASSLGLSYEQYF
DNA: TGTGCCAGCAGTTTAGGACTCTCCTACGAGCAGTACTTC

D: NA
J: TRBJ1-2
V: TRBV19
size: medium-sized
CDR3: CASRGTALGNYGYTF
DNA: TGTGCCAGTAGAGGAACCGCGCTTGGCAACTATGGCTACACCTTC